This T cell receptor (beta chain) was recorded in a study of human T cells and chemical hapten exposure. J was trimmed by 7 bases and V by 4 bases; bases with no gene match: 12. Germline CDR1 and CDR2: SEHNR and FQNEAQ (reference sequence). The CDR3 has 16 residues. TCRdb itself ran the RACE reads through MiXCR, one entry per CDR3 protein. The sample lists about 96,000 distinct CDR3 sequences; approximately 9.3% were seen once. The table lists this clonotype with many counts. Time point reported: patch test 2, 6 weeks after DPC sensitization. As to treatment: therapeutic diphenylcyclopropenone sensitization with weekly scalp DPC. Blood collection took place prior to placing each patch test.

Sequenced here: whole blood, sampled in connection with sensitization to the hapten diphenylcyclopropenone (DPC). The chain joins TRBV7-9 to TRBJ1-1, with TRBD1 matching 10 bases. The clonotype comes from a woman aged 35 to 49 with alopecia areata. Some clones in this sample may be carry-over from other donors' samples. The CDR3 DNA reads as TGTGCCAGCAGCTCTACCGGGACAGGGGATAGAAATGAAGCTTTCTTT. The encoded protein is CASSSTGTGDRNEAFF.